The rows below give T cell receptor beta chains drawn from one sample of a study of blood T cell repertoires in COVID-19. Profiling relied on immunoSEQ multiplex PCR, and the TCRdb table lists in-frame clones only, not all of them. The sample has almost 400,000 clones, approximately 90% seen once. Material for sequencing was PBMCs or T cells enriched from blood (not recorded which). The receptors come from a woman aged 30 to 39 with acute COVID-19. Both conserved end residues are trimmed from each CDR3.

TRBV5-1 ASSLEGGSFEKLF
TRBV19 ASSIWVSGEQY
TRBV19 ASSQGRGNTIY
TRBV2 AGQGDNYGYT
TRBV19 ASSPRDRAIAEAF
TRBV7-3 ASSLSRTGASPLH
TRBV5-1 ASSLYDRGVADTQY
TRBV6-5 ATQRGLAFGEAF
TRBV5-1 ASPKRVDYNSPLH
TRBV29-1 SVTLGGRDREAF
TRBV19 ASSISRDQPQH
TRBV11-2 ASSLEGTVYYEQY